The next 3 T cell receptor beta chains were all read from a single sample in a study of blood T cell repertoires in COVID-19. Data came from immunoSEQ multiplex PCR; TCRdb stores just in-frame clones and leaves some out. The sample records around 190,000 clones, roughly nine tenths being singletons. Sequenced input: peripheral blood. The receptors originated from a man between 18 and 29 years old who had recovered from COVID-19.

This clone was seen a few times. The rearrangement links TRBV9 to TRBJ1-2; D not resolved. Trimming shortened V by 8 bases and J by 8 bases, and 19 bases separated the two germline ends. The CDR3 runs 13 residues. Germline CDR1 reads SGDLS; CDR2 reads YYNGEE. The CDR3 sequence: CASLPEGGFGYTF. The CDR3 DNA reads TGTGCCAGTCTCCCAGAGGGAGGGTTCGGCTACACCTTC.

The sample holds one count of this clone. The chain joins TRBV5-4 to TRBJ2-5, with a possible D match to TRBD2 (5 bases). This CDR3 is built from 13 residues. Between the trimmed V and J ends, which lost 4 bases and 3 bases, there was a span of 10 bases. The germline CDR1 and CDR2 sequences are SGHNT and YYREEE (reference sequence). The CDR3 region is CASSHGEKETQYF. The CDR3 DNA reads as TGTGCCAGCAGCCACGGGGAGAAAGAGACCCAGTACTTC.

This clone was seen just once. V is TRBV6-5 and J is TRBJ2-7; 7 bases agree with TRBD1. The CDR3 runs to 13 residues. Unmatched junction bases numbered 6, after V lost 3 bases and J lost 7 bases. The germline V gene has CDR1 MNHEY and CDR2 SVGAGI. The CDR3 sequence is CASSYGTAREQYF. The CDR3 DNA is TGTGCCAGCAGTTATGGGACAGCCCGGGAGCAGTACTTC.